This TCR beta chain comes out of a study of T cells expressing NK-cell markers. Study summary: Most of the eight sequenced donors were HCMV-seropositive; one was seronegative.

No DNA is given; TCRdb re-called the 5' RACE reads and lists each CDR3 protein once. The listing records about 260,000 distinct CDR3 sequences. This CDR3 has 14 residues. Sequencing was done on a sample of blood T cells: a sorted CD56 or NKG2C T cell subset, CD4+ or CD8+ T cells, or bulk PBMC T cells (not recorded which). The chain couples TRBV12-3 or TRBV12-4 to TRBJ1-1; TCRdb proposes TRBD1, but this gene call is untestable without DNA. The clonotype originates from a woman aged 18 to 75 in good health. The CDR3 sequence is CASTRDSGYTEAFF.